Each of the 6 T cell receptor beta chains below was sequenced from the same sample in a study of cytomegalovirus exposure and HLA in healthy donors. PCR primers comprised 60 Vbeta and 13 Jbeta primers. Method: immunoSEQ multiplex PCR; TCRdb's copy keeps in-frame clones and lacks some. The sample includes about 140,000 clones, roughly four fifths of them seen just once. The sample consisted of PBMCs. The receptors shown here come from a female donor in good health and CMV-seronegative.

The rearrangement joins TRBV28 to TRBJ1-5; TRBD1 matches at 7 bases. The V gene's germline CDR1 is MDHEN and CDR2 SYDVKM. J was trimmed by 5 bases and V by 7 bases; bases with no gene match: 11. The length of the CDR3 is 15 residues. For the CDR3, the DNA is TGTGCCAGCAAGAGGGGGCAGACCATCGATCAGCCCCAGCATTTT. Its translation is CASKRGQTIDQPQHF.

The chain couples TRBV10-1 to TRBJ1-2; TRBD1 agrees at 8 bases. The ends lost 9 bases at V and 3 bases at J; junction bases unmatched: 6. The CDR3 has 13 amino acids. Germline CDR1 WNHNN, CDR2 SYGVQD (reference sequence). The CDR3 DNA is TGCGCCAGTTCGACAGGGGCGGACTATGGCTACACCTTC. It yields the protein CASSTGADYGYTF.

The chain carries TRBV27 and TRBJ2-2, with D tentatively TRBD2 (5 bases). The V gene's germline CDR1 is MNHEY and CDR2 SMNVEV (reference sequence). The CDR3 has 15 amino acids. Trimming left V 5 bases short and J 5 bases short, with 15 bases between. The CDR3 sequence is CASSITGEQTGELFF. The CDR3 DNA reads TGTGCCAGCAGTATAACCGGGGAGCAGACCGGGGAGCTGTTTTTT.

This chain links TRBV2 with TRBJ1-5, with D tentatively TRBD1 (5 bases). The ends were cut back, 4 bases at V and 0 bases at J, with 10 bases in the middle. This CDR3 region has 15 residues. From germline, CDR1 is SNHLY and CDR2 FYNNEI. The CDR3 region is CASSVQAFSNQPQHF. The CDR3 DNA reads TGTGCCAGCAGTGTACAGGCGTTTAGCAATCAGCCCCAGCATTTT.

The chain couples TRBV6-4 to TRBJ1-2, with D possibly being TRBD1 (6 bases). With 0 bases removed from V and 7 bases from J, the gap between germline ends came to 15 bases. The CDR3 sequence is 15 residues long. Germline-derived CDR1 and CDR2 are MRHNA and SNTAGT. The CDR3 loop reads CASSDSNRGNRGYTF. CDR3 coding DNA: TGTGCCAGCAGTGACTCGAATAGGGGGAACCGTGGCTACACCTTC.

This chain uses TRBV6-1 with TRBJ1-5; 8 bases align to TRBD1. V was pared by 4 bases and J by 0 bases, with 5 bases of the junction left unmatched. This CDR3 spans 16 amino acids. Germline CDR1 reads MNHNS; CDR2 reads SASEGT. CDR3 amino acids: CASSGWTGYSNQPQHF. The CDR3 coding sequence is TGTGCCAGCAGTGGCTGGACAGGGTATAGCAATCAGCCCCAGCATTTT.